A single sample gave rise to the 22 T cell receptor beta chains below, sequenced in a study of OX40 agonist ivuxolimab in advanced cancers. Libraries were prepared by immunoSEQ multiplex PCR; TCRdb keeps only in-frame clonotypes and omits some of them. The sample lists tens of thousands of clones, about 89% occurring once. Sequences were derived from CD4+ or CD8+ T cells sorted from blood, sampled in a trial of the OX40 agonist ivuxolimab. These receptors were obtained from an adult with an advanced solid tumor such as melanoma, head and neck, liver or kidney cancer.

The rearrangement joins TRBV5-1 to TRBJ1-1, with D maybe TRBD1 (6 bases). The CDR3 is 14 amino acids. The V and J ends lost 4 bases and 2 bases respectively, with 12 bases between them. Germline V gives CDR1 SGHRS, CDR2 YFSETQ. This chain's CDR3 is CASSPDRYNTEAFF. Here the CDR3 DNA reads TGCGCCAGCAGCCCCGACAGGTACAACACTGAAGCTTTCTTT.

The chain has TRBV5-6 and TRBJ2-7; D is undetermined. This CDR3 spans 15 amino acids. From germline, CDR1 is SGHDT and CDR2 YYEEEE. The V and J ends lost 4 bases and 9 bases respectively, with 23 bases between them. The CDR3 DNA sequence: TGTGCCAGCAGCATCGGGCCACTATTAAAACGTTTGCAGTACTTC. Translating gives CASSIGPLLKRLQYF.

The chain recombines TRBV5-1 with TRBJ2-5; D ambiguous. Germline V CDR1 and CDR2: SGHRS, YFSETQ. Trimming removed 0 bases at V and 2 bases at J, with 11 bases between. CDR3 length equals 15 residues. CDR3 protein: CASSLAVGPQETQYF. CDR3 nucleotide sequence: TGCGCCAGCAGCTTGGCTGTGGGCCCTCAAGAGACCCAGTACTTC.

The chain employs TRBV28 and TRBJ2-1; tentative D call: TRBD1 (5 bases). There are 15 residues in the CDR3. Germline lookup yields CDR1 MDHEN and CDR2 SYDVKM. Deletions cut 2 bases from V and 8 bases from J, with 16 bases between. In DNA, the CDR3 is TGTGCCAGCAGTTTACCCGCGCCAGGGTTGGATGAGCAGTTCTTC. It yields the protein CASSLPAPGLDEQFF.

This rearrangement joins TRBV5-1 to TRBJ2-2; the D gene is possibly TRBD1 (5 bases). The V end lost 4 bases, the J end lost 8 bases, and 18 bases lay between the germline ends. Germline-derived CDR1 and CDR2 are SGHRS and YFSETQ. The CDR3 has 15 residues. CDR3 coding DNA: TGCGCCAGCAGCCCTACAGGCCCCGCGCTAGGGGAGCTGTTTTTT. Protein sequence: CASSPTGPALGELFF.

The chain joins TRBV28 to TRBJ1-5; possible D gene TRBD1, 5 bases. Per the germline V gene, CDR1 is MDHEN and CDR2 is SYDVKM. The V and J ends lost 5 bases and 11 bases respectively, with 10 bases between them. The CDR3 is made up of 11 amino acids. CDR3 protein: CASSQRGTQHF. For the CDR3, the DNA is TGTGCCAGCAGTCAGCGGGGGACCCAGCATTTT.

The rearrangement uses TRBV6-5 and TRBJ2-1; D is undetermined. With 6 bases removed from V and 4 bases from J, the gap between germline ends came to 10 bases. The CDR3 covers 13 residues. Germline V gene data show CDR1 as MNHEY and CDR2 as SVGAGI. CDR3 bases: TGTGCCAGCAGATCCGACTGGTACAATGAGCAGTTCTTC. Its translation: CASRSDWYNEQFF.

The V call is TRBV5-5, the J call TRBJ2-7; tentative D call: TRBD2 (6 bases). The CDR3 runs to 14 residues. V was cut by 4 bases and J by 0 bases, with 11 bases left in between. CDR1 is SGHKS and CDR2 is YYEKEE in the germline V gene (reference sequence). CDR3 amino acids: CASSPSGLSYEQYF. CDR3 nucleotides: TGTGCCAGCAGCCCGTCGGGACTCTCCTACGAGCAGTACTTC.

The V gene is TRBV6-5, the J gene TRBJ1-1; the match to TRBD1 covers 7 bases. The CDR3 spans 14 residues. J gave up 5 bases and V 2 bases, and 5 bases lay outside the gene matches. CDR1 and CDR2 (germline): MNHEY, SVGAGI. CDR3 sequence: CASSYPTGRTEAFF. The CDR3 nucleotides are TGTGCCAGCAGTTACCCGACAGGGAGGACTGAAGCTTTCTTT.

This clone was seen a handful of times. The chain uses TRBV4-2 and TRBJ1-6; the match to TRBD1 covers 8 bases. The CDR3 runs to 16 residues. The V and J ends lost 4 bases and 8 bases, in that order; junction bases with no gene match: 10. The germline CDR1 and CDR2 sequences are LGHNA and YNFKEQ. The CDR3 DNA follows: TGTGCCAGCAGCCGCCCGACAGGGGTGAGGTATTCACCCCTCCACTTT. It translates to CASSRPTGVRYSPLHF.

The chain's CDR3 is CASTRQGSTNEKLFF. CDR3 DNA sequence: TGTGCCAGCACCCGACAGGGTTCAACTAATGAAAAACTGTTTTTT. The chain joins TRBV6-1 to TRBJ1-4; 7 nucleotides match TRBD1. The length of the CDR3 is 15 residues. Germline trimming cut 7 bases from V and 0 bases from J; bases unmatched to any gene: 5. Germline V lookup: CDR1 MNHNS, CDR2 SASEGT.

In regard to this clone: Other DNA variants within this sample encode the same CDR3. The CDR3 reads CASSPGTGLNTEAFF. CDR3 DNA sequence: TGTGCCAGCTCACCAGGAACAGGGTTGAACACTGAAGCTTTCTTT. This chain links TRBV18 with TRBJ1-1; D is perhaps TRBD1 (6 bases). Between the trimmed V and J ends, which lost 2 bases and 0 bases, there was a span of 10 bases. The CDR3 is 15 residues long. Per germline, CDR1 KGHSH and CDR2 LQKENI.

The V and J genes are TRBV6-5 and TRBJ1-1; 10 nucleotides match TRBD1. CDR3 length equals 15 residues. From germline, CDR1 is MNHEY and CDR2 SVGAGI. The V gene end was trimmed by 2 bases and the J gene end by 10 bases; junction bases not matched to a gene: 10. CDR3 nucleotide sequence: TGTGCCAGCAGTTACGAGCGGGACAGGGGTTTCGGAGCTTTCTTT. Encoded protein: CASSYERDRGFGAFF.

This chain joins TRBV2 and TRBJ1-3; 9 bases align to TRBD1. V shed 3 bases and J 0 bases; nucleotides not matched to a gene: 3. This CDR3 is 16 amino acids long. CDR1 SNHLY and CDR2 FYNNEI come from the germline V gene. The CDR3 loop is CASSDPGQGSGNTIYF. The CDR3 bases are TGTGCCAGCAGTGACCCGGGACAGGGCTCTGGAAACACCATATATTTT.

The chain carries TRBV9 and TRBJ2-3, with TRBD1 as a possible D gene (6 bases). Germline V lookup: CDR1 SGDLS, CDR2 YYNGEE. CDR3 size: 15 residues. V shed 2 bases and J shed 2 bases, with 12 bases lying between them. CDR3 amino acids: CASSVKTGFTDTQYF. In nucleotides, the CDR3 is TGTGCCAGCAGCGTTAAGACAGGATTCACAGATACGCAGTATTTT.

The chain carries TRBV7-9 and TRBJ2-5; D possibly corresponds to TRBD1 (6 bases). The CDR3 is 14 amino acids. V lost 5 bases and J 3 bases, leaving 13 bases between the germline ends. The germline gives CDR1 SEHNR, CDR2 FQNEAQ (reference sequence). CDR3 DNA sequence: TGTGCCAGCAGCCGGGGACAACGAGAAGAGACCCAGTACTTC. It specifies CASSRGQREETQYF.

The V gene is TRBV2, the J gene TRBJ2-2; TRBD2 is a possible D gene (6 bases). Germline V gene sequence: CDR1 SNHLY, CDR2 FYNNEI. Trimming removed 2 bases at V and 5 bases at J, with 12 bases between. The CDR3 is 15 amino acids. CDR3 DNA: TGTGCCAGCAGTGAAATGGTAGCGGCGACCGGGGAGCTGTTTTTT. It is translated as CASSEMVAATGELFF.

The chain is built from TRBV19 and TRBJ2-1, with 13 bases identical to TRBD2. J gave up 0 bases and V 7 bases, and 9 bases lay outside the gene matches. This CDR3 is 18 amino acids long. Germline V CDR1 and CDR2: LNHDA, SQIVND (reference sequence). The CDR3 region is CASNTGLAGFSSYNEQFF. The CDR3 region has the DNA TGTGCCAGTAATACGGGACTAGCGGGATTTAGCTCCTACAATGAGCAGTTCTTC.

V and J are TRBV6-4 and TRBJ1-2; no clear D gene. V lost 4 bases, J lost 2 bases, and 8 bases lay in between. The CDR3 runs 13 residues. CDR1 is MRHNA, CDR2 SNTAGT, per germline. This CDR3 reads CASSVGPNYGYTF. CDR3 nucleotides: TGTGCCAGCAGTGTCGGGCCGAACTATGGCTACACCTTC.

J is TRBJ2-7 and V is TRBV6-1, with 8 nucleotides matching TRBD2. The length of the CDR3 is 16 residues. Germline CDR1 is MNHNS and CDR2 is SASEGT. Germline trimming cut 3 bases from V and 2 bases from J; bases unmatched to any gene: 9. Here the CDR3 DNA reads TGTGCCAGCAGTGAGTCGAGGGGACTAGGGGCCTACGAGCAGTACTTC. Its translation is CASSESRGLGAYEQYF.

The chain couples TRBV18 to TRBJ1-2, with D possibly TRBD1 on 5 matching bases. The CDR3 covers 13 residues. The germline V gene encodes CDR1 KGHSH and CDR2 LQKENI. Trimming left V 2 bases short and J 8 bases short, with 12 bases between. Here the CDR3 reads CASSPLGVEGYTF. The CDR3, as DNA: TGTGCCAGCTCACCATTAGGGGTGGAAGGCTACACCTTC. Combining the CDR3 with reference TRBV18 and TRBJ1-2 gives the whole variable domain NAGVMQNPRHLVRRRGQEARLRCSPMKGHSHVYWYRQLPEEGLKFMVYLQKENIIDESGMPKERFSAEFPKEGPSILRIQQVVRGDSAAYFCASSPLGVEGYTFGSGTRLTVV.

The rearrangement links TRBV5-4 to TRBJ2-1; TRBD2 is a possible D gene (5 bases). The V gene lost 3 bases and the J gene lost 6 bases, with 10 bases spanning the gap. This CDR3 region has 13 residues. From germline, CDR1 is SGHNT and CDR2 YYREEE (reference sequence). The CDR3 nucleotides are TGTGCCAGCAGCTGGGAGAGCGGCAATGAGCAGTTCTTC. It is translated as CASSWESGNEQFF.